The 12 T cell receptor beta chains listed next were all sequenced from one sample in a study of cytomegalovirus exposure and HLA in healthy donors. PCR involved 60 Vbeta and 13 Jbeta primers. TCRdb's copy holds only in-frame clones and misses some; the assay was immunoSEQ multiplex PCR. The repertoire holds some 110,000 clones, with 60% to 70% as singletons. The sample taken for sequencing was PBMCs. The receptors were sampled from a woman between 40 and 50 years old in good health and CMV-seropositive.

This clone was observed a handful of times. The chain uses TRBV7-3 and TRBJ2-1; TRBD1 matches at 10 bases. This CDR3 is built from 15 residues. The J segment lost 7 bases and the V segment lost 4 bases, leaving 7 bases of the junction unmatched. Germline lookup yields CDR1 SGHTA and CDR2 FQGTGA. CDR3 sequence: CASSSTGTGANEQFF. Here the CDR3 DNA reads TGTGCCAGCAGCTCCACCGGGACAGGGGCTAATGAGCAGTTCTTC.

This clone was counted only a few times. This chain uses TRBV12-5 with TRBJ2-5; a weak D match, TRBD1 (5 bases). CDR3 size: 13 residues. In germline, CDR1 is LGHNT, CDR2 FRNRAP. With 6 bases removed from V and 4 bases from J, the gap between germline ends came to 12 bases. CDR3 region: CASGRDRVETQYF. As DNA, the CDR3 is TGTGCTAGTGGGCGTGACAGAGTAGAGACCCAGTACTTC.

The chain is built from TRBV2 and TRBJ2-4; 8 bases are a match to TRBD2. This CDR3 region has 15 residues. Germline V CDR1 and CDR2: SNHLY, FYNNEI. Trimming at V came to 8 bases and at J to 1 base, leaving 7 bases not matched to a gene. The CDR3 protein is CASAGGRDAKNIQYF. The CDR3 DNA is TGTGCCAGCGCGGGGGGCAGAGACGCCAAAAACATTCAGTACTTC.

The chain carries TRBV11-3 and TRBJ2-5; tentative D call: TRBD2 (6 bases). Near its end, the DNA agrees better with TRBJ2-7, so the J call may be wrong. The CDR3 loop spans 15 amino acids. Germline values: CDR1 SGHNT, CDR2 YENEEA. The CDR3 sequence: CASSLGAGLINEQYF. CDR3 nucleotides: TGTGCCAGCAGCTTAGGGGCGGGACTTATCAACGAGCAGTACTTC.

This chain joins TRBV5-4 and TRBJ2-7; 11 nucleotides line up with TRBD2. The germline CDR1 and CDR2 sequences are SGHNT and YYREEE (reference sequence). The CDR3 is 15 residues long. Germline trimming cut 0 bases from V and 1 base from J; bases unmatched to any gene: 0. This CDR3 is CASSLGLAGSYEQYF. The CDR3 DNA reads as TGTGCCAGCAGCTTGGGACTAGCGGGATCCTACGAGCAGTACTTC. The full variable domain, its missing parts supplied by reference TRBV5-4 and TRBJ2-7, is ETGVTQSPTHLIKTRGQQVTLRCSSQSGHNTVSWYQQALGQGPQFIFQYYREEENGRGNFPPRFSGLQFPNYSSELNVNALELDDSALYLCASSLGLAGSYEQYFGPGTRLTVT.

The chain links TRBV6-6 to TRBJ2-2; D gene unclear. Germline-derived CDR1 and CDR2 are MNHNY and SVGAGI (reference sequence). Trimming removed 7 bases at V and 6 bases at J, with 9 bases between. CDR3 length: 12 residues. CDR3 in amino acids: CASISFSGELFF. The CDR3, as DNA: TGTGCCAGCATTTCGTTTTCCGGGGAGCTGTTTTTT.

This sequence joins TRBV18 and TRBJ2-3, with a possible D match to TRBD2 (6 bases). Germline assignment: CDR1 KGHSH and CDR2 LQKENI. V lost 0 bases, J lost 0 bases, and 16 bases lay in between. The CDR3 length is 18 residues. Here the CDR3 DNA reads TGTGCCAGCTCACCACCGGTGGGGACTTTCCTGAGCACAGATACGCAGTATTTT. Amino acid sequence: CASSPPVGTFLSTDTQYF.

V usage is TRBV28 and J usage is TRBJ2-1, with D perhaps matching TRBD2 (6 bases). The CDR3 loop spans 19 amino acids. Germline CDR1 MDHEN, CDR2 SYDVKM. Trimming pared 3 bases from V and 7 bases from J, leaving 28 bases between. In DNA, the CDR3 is TGTGCCAGCAGTTTTCCCCTTATTATCGGGACTTACGGGTCTAATGAGCAGTTCTTC. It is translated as CASSFPLIIGTYGSNEQFF.

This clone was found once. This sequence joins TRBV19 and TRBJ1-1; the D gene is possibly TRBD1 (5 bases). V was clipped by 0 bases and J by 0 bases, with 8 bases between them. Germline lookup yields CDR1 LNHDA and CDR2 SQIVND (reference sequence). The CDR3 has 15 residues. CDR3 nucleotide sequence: TGTGCCAGTAGTATAGATGGACATATGAACACTGAAGCTTTCTTT. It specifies CASSIDGHMNTEAFF.

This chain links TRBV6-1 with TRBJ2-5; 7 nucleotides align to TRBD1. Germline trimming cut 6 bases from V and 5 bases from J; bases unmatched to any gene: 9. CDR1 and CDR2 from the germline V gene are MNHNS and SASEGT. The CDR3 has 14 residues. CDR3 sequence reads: CASSKRVDRETQYF. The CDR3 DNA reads TGTGCCAGCAGCAAACGGGTGGACAGGGAGACCCAGTACTTC.

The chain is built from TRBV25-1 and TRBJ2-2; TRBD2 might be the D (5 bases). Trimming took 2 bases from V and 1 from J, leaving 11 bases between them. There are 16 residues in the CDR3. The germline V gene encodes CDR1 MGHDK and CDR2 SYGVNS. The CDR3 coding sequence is TGTGCCAGCAGTGAACTCGGGGAGTTGAACACCGGGGAGCTGTTTTTT. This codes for CASSELGELNTGELFF.

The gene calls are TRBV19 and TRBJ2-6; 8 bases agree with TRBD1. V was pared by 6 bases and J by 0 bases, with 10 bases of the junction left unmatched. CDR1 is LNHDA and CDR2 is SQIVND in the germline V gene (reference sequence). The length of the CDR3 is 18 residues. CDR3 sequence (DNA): TGTGCCAGTAGAACGGACAGGGCCCTACTCTCTGGGGCCAACGTCCTGACTTTC. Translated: CASRTDRALLSGANVLTF.